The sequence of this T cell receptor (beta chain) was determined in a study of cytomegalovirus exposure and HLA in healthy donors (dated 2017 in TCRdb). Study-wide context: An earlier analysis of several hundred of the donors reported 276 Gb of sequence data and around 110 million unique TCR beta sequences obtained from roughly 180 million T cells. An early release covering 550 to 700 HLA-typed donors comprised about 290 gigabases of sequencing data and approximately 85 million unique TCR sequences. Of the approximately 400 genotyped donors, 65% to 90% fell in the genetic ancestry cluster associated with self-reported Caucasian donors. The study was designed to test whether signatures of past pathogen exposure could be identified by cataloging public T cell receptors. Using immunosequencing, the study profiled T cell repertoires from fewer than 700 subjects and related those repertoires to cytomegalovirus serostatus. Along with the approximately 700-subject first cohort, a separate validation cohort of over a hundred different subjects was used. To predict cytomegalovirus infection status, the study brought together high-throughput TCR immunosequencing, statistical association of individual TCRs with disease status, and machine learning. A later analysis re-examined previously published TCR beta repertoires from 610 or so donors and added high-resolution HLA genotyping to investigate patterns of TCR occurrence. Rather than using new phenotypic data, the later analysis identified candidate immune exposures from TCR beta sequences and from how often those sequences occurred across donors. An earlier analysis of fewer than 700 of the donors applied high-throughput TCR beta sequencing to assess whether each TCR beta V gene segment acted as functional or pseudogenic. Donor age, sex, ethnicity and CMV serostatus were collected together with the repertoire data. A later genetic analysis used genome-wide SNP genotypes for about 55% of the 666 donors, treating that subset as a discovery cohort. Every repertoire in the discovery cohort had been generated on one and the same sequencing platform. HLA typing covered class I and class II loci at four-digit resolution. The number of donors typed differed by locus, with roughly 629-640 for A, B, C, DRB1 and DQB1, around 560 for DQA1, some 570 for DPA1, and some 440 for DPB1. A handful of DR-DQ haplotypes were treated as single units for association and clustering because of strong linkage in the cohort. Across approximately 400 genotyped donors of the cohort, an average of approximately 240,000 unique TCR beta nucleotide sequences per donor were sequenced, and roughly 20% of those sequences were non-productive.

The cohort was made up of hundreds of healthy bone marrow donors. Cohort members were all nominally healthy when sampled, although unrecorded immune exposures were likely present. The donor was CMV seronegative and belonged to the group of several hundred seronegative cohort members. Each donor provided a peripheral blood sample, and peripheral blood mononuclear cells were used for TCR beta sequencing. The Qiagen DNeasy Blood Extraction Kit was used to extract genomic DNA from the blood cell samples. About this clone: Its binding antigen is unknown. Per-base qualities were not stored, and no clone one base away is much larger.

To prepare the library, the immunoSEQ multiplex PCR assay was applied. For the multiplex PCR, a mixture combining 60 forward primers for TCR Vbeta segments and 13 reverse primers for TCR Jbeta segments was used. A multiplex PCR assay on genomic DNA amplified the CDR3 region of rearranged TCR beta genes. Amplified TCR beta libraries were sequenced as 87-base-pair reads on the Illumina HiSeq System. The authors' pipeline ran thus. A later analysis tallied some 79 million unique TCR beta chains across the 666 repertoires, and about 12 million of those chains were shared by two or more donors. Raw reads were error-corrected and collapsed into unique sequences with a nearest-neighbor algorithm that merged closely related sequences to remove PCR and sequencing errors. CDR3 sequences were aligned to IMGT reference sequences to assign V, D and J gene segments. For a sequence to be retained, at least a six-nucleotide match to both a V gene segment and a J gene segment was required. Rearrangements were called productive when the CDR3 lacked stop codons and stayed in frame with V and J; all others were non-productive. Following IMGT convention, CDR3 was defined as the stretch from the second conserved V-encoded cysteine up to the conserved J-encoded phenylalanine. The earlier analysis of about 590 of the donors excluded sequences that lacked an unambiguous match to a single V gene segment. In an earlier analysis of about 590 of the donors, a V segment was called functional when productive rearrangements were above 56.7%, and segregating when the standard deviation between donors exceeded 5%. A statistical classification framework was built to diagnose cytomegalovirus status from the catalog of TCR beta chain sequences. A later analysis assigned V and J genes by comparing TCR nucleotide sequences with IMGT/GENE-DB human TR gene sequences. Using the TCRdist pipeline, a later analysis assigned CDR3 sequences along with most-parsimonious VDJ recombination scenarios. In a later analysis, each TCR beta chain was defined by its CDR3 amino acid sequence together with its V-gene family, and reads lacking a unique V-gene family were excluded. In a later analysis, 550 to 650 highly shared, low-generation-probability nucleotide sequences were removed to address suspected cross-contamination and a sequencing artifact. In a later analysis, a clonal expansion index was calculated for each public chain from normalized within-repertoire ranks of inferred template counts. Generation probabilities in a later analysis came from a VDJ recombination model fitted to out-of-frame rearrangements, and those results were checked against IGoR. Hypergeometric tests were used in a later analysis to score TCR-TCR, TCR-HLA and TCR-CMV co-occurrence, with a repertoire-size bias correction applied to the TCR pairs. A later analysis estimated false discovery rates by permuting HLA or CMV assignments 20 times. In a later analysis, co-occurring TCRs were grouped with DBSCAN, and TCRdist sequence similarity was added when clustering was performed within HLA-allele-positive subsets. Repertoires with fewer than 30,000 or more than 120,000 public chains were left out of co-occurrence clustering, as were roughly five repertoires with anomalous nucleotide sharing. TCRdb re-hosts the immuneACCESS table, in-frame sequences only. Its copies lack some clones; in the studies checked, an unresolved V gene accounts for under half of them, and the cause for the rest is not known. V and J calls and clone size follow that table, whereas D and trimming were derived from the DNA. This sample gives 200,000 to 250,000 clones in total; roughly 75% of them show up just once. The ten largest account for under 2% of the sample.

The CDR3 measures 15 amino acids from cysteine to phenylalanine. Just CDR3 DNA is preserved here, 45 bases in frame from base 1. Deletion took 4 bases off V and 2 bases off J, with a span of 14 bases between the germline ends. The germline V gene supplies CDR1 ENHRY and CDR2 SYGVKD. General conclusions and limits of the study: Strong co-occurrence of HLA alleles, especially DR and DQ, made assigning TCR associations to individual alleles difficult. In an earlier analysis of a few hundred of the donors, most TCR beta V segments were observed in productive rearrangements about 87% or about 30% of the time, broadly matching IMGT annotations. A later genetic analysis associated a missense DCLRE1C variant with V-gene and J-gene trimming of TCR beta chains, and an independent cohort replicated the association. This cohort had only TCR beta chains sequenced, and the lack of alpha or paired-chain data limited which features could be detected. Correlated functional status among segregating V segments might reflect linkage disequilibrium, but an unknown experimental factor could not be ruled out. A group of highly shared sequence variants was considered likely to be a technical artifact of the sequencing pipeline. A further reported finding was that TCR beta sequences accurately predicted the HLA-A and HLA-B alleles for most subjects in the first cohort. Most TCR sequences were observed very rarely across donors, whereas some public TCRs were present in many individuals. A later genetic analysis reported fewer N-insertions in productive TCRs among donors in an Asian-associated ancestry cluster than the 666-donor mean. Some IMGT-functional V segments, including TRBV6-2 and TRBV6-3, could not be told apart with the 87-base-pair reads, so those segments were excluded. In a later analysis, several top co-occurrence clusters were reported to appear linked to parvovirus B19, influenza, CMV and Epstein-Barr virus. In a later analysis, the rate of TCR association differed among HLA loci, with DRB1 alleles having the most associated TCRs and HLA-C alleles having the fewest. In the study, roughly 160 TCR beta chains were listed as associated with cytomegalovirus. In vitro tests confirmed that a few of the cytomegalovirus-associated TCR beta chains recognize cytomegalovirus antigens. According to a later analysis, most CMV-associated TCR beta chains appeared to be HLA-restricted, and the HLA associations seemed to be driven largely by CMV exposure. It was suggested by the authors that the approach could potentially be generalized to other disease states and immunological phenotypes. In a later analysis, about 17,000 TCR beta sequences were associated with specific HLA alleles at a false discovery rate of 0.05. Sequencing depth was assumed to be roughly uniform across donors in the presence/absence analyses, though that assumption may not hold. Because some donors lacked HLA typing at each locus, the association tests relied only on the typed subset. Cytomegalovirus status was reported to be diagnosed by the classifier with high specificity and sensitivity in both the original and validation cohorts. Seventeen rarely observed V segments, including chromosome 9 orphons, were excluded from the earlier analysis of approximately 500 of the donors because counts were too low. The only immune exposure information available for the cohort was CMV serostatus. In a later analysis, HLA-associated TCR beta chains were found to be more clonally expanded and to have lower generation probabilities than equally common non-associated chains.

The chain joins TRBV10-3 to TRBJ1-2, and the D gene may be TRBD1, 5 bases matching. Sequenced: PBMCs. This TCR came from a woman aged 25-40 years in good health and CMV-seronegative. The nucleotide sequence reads TGTGCCATCAGTGCCCCCAGGGAGGAGAACTATGGCTACACCTTC. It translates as CAISAPREENYGYTF.